Given below is one TCR beta chain in context. The source of the sample is a study of Ad26.COV2.S vaccination and SARS-CoV-2 variants. Some clones are missing from TCRdb's copy, which holds only in-frame ones; the method was immunoSEQ multiplex PCR. The data contain hundreds of thousands of clones, around 86% of them seen just once; the ten biggest clones take up 3.4%. Regarding treatment: 15 to 20 received Ad26.COV2.S at low or high dose, single or two shots; five or six received placebo; per-sample allocation not given. Repertoires come from day 63 after the first vaccine or placebo injection. The starting material was peripheral blood, obtained in a trial of Ad26.COV2.S vaccine versus placebo. The receptor was isolated from a person aged 18-60 years who received the Ad26.COV2.S COVID-19 vaccine or a placebo.

The CDR3 DNA reads as TGTGCCAGCAGACTTCAGAACACTGAAGCTTTCTTT. Translated, it gives CASRLQNTEAFF. The gene calls are TRBV4-2 and TRBJ1-1; D is undetermined. V lost 6 bases, J lost 1 base, and 6 bases lay in between. This CDR3 has 12 amino acids. Germline values: CDR1 LGHNA, CDR2 YNFKEQ.